The TCR beta chain under discussion was sequenced for a study of graft-versus-host responses after intestinal transplantation. Study-level information: Isolated intestinal, liver-intestinal, or multivisceral transplants were what recipients had. Every transplant recipient was induced with anti-thymocyte globulin, then maintained on tacrolimus and steroids for two to three years. Study results and caveats: Researchers found GvH clones in recipient marrow, and some showed up first in ileum or blood. Allograft clonal ratios (graft-versus-host to host-versus-graft) were high in patients who had graft-donor T cell macrochimerism.

Germline loops: CDR1 MGHRA, CDR2 YSYEKL. V dropped 6 bases and J dropped 4 bases, with 12 bases sitting between them. The CDR3 contains 13 residues. Profiled with immunoSEQ multiplex PCR; TCRdb holds only in-frame clones, not every one. Of some 90,000 clones listed, 90% were seen once; the top ten hold 0.095% to 0.11%. Details on this clone: Its specificity is unknown.

The chain recombines TRBV4-1 with TRBJ1-2; TRBD1 might be the D (5 bases). The sequence was collected from a human donor who received an intestinal transplant. Specimen: unstimulated CD4+ T cells sorted from spleen or lymph node cells, collected before intestinal transplant. The DNA for the CDR3 is TGCGCCAGCAGGCGGACAAATCCCTATGGCTACACCTTC. Encoded protein: CASRRTNPYGYTF.